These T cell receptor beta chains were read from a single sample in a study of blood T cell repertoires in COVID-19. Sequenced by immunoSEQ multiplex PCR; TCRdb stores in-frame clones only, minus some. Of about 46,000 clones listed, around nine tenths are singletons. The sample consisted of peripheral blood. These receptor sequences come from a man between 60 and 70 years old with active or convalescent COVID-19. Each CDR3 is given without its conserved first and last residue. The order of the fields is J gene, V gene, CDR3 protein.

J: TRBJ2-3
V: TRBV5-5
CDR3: ASSLERGVTDTQY

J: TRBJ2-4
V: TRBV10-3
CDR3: AISDPFRTSGGGGNIQY

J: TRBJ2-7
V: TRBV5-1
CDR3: ASSLTGTGVAEQY

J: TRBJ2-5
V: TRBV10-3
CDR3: AIGTSGGGETQY

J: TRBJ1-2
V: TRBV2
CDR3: ASSESDTNYGYT

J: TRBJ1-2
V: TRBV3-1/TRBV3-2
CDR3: ASSQAINYGYT

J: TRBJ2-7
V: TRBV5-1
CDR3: ASSLGQGYHEQY

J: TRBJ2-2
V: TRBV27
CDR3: ASTERGGSNTGELF

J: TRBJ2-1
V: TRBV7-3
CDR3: ASSLTFATDYNEQF

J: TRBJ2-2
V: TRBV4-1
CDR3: ASRVGLARRSAGELF

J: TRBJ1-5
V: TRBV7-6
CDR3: ASSLEGTGQPQH

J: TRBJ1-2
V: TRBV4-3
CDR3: ASSQVATDNYGYT

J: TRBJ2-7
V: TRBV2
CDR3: ASSGTSGGAYEQY

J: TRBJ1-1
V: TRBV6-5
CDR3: ASSYSSGIGAF

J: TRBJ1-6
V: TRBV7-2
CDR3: ASSLSYRAGGSPLH

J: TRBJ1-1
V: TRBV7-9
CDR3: ASSLSRGWNTEAF

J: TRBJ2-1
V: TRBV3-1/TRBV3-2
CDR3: ASSQGSNEQF

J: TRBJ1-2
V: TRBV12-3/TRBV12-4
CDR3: ASSSDSYGYT

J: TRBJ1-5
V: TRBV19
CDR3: ASRTGGSSNQPQH

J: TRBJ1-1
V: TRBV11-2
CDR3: ASSLNRGRERNTEAF

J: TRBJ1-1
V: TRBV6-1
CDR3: ASSEYDRMNTEAF

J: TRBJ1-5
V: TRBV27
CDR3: ASSLGRGNQPQH

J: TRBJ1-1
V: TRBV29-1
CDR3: SVVGQTNTEAF

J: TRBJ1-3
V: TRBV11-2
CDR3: ASSSPRVSGNTIY

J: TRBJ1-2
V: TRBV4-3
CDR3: ASSQDDRVGYGYT

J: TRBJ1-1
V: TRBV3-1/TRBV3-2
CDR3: ASSLKTGLMRAF

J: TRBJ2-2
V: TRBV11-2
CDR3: ASSLEGRGEAGELF

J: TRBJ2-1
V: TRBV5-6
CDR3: ASSSQGDEQF

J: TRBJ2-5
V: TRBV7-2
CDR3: ASSLLSAAQY

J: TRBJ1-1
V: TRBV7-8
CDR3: ASSHNRGPEAF

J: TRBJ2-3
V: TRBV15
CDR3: ATSRSAVADTQY

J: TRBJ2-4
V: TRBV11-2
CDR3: ASTRQENIQY

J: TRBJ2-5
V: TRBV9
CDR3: ASSAQGSVAETQY

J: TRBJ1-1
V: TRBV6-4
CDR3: ASSDSLGGRAF

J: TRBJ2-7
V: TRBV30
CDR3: AWSARGSGEQY

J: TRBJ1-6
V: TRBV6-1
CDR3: ASSEAEVTYNSPLH

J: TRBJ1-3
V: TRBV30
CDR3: AWSRGTGNTIY

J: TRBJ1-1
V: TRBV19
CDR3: ASRGQGSTEAF

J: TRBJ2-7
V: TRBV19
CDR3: ASMGRDVGEQY

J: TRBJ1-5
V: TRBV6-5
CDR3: ASSRGTGNNQPQH

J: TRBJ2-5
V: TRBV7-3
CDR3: ASSSTGGKGETQY

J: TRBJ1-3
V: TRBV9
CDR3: ASSVGGQFLSGNTIY

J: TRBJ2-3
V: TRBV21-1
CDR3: ASSTLVPDTQY

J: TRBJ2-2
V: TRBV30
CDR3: AWNSGNTGELF

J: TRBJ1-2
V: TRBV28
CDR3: ASTNRVGGYT

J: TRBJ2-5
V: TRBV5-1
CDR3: ASTEAGGDETQY

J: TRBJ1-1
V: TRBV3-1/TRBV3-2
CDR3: ASSPLRGGLTEAF

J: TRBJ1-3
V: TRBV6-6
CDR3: ASSWTGIAGNTIY

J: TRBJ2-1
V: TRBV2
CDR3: ASRSQGPYNEQF

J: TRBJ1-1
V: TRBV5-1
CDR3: ASSLDRGGSTEAF

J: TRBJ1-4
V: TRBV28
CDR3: ASSFQGAHEKLF

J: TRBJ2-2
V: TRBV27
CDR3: ASAERTGLTGELF

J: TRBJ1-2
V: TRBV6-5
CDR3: ASSSRDRGYGGYT

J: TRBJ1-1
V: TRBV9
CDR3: ASSVASTGTEAF

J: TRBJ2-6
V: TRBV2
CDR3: ASSARGGPGANVLT